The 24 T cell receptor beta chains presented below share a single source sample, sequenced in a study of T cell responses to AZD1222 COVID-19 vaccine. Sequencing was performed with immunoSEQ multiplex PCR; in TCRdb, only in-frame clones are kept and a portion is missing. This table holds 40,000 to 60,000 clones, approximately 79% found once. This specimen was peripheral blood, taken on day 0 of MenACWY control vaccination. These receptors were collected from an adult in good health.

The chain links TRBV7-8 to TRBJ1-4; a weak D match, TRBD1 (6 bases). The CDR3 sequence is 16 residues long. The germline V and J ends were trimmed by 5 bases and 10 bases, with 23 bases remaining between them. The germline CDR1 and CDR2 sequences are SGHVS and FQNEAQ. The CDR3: CASSPRGTANVVKLFF. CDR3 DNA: TGTGCCAGCAGCCCTAGGGGGACGGCCAATGTTGTAAAACTGTTTTTT.

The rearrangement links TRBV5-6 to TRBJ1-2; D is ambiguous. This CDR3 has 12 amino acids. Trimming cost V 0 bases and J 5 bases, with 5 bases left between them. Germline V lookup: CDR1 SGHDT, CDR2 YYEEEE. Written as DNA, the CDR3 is TGTGCCAGCAGCTTGGACGGGTATGGCTACACCTTC. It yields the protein CASSLDGYGYTF.

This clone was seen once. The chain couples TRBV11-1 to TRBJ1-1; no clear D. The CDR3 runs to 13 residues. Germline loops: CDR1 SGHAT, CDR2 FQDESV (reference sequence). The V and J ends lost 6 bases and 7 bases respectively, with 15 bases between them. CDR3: CASSRTGINEAFF. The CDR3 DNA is TGTGCCAGCAGTCGGACGGGGATCAATGAAGCTTTCTTT. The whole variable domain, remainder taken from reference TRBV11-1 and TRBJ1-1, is EAEVAQSPRYKITEKSQAVAFWCDPISGHATLYWYRQILGQGPELLVQFQDESVVDDSQLPKDRFSAERLKGVDSTLKIQPAELGDSAMYLCASSRTGINEAFFGQGTRLTVV.

CDR3 DNA sequence: TGCGCCAGCAGTGAGTCGCTCCGGGGGGGGGAGCAGTTCTTC. The encoded protein is CASSESLRGGEQFF. The chain has TRBV10-2 and TRBJ2-1; 8 positions agree with TRBD2. This CDR3 spans 14 amino acids. Germline loops: CDR1 WSHSY, CDR2 SAAADI. The V and J ends lost 0 bases and 10 bases, in that order; junction bases with no gene match: 5.

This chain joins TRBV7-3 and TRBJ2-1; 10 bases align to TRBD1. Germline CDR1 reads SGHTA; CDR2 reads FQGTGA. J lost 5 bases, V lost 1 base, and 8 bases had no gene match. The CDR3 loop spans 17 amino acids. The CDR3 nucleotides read TGTGCCAGCAGCTTAAGGGCTGACAGGGGGCGGGACAATGAGCAGTTCTTC. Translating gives CASSLRADRGRDNEQFF.

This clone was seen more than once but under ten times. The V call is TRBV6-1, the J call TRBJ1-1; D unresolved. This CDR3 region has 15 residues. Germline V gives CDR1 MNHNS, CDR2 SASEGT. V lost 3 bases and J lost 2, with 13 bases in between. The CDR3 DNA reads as TGTGCCAGCAGTGATACCGTGGTCCGAAACACTGAAGCTTTCTTT. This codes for CASSDTVVRNTEAFF.

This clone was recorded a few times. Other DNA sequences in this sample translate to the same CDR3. The CDR3, as DNA: TGTGCCAGCAGCTTTGGACAGGGAGCTGGAAACACCATATATTTT. Translated, it gives CASSFGQGAGNTIYF. The V gene is TRBV5-6, the J gene TRBJ1-3; 8 nucleotides match TRBD1. Trimming cost V 2 bases and J 2 bases; bases outside gene matches: 3. The germline V gene has CDR1 SGHDT and CDR2 YYEEEE. This CDR3 is built from 15 residues.

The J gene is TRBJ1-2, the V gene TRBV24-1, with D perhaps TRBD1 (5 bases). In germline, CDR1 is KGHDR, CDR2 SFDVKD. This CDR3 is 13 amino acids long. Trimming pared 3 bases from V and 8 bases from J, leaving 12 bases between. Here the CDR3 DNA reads TGTGCCACCAGTGATCCGCCCCGACAGGGCTACACCTTC. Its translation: CATSDPPRQGYTF.

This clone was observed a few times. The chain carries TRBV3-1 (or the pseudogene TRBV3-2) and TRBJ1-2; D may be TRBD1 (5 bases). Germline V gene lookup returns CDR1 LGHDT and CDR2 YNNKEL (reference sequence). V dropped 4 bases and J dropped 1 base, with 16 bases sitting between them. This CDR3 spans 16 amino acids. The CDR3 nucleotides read TGTGCCAGCAGCCCCCTTACTAAAGGGGATAACTATGGCTACACCTTC. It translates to CASSPLTKGDNYGYTF.

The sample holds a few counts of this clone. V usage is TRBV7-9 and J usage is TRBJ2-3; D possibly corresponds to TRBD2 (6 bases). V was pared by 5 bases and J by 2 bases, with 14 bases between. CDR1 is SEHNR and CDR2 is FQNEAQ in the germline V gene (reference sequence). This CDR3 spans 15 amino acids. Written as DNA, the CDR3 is TGTGCCAGCAGCCGCGGGGACGGCTTCACAGATACGCAGTATTTT. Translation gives CASSRGDGFTDTQYF.

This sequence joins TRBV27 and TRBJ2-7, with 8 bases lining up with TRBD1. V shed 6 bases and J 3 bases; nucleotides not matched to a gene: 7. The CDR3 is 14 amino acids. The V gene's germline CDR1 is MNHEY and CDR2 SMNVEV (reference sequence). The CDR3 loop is CASSIGQGVYEQYF. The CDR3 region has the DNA TGTGCCAGCAGCATAGGACAGGGTGTCTACGAGCAGTACTTC.

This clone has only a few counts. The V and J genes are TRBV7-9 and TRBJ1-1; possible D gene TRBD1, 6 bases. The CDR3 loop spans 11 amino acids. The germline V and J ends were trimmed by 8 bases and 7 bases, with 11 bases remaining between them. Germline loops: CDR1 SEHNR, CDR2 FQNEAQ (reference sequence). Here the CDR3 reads CASVRGDEAFF. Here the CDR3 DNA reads TGTGCCAGCGTGAGGGGGGATGAAGCTTTCTTT.

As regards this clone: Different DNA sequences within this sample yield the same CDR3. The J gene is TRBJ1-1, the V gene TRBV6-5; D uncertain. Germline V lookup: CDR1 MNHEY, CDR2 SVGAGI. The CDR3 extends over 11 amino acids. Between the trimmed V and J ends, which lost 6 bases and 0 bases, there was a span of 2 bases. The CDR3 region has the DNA TGTGCCAGCAGATTGAACACTGAAGCTTTCTTT. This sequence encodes CASRLNTEAFF.

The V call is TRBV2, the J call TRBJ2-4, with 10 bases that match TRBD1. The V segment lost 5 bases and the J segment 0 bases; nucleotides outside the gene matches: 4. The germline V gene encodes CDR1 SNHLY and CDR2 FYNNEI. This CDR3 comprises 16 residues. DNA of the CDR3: TGTGCCAGCAGTCCCGACAGGGGGCGAGCCAAAAACATTCAGTACTTC. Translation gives CASSPDRGRAKNIQYF.

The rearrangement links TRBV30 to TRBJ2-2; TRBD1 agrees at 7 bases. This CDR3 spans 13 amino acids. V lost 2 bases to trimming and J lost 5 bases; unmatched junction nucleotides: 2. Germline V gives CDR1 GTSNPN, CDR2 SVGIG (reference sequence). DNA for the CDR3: TGTGCCTGGAGTCAGACAGGGACCGGGGAGCTGTTTTTT. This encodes CAWSQTGTGELFF.

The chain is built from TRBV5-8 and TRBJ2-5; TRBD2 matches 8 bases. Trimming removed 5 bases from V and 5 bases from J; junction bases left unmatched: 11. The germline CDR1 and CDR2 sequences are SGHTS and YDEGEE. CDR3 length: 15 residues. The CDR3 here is CASSRTTAGAETQYF. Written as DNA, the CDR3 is TGTGCCAGCAGTCGGACGACAGCGGGAGCCGAGACCCAGTACTTC.

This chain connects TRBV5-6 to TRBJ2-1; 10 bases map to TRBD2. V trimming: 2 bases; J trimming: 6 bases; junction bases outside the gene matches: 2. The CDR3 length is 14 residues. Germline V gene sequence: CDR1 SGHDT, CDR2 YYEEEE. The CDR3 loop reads CASSFGTSVNEQFF. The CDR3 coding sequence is TGTGCCAGCAGCTTCGGGACTAGCGTCAATGAGCAGTTCTTC.

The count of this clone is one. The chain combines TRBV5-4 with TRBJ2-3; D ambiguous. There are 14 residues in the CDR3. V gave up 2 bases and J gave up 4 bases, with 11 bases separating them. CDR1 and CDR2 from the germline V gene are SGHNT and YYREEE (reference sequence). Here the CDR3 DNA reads TGTGCCAGCAGCTTTCAACAGTCACCAGATACGCAGTATTTT. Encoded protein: CASSFQQSPDTQYF.

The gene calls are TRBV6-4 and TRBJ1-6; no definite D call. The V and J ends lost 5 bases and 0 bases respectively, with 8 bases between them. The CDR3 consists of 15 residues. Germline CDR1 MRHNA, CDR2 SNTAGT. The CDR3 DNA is TGTGCCAGCAGTCAATCTAACTCCTATAATTCACCCCTCCACTTT. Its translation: CASSQSNSYNSPLHF.

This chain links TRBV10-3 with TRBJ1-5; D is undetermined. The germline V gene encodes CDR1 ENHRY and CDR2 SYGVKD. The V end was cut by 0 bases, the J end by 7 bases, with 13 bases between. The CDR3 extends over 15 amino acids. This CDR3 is CAISESDSRGQPQHF. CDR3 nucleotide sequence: TGTGCCATCAGTGAGTCGGATTCTCGGGGACAGCCCCAGCATTTT.

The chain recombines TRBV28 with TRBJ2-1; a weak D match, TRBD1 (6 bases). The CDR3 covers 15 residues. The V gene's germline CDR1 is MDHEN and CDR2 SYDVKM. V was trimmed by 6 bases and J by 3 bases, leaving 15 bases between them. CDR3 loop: CASRKRTVYYNEQFF. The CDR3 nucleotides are TGTGCCAGCAGAAAACGGACAGTTTACTACAATGAGCAGTTCTTC.

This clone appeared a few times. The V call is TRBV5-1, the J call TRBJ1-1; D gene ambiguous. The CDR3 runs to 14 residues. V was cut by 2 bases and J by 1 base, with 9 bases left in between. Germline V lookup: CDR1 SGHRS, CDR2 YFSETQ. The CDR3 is CASSFREPNTEAFF. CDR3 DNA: TGCGCCAGCAGCTTCCGGGAGCCGAACACTGAAGCTTTCTTT. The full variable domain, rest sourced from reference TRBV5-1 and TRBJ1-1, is KAGVTQTPRYLIKTRGQQVTLSCSPISGHRSVSWYQQTPGQGLQFLFEYFSETQRNKGNFPGRFSGRQFSNSRSEMNVSTLELGDSALYLCASSFREPNTEAFFGQGTRLTVV.

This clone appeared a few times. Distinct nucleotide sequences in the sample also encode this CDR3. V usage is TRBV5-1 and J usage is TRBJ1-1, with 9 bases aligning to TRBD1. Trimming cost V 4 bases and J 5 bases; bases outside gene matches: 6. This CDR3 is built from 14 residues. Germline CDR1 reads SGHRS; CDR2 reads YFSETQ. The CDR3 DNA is TGCGCCAGCAGCCCGGGACAGGGTTTGACTGAAGCTTTCTTT. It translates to CASSPGQGLTEAFF.

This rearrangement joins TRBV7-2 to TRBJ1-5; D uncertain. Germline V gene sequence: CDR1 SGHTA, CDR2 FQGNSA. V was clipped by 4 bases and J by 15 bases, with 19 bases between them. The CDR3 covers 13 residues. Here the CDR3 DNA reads TGTGCCAGCAGCTACGGGTCTTCGGGCCTCCGGCATTTT. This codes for CASSYGSSGLRHF.